This T cell receptor (beta chain) derives from a study of tumor-infiltrating T cells and Merkel cell polyomavirus. Turning to the study itself: The study examined CD8+ T cells specific for the Merkel cell polyomavirus KLL epitope.

All patients' tumors stained robustly positive for Merkel cell polyomavirus Large T antigen by immunohistochemistry. All patients were Caucasian, median age around 68, range 50 to 77. Sequencing was performed with immunoSEQ multiplex PCR; in TCRdb, only in-frame clones are kept and a portion is missing. The table includes over 20,000 clones, around nine tenths detected once. The V gene's germline CDR1 is SGHAT and CDR2 FQNNGV. V lost 0 bases, J lost 3 bases, and 3 bases stayed unmatched. The CDR3 totals 16 residues. The J gene is TRBJ1-4, the V gene TRBV11-2, with 8 bases identical to TRBD1. This TCR was recovered from a man aged 50-60 years with Merkel cell carcinoma. Sequencing was carried out using lymph node tissue. The CDR3 loop reads CASSLEWTGPNEKLFF. For the CDR3, the DNA is TGTGCCAGCAGCTTAGAATGGACAGGGCCTAATGAAAAACTGTTTTTT.